This section outlines one T cell receptor (beta chain) sequence together with its context. This sample stems from a study of OX40 agonist ivuxolimab in advanced cancers. At the level of the study: Ivuxolimab, an antibody that agonizes OX40 (CD134), was administered to the patients.

With 5 bases removed from V and 4 bases from J, the gap between germline ends came to 20 bases. The CDR3 sequence is 16 residues long. CDR1 SSHAT and CDR2 FNYEAQ come from the germline V gene (reference sequence). Produced via immunoSEQ multiplex PCR; TCRdb's table is partial and in-frame only. The table lists about 19,000 clones, approximately 88% of them singletons. The sequence was collected from an adult with an advanced solid tumor such as melanoma, head and neck, liver or kidney cancer. The rearrangement uses TRBV7-7 and TRBJ1-2; D call uncertain. Sequences were derived from CD4+ or CD8+ T cells sorted from blood, sampled in a trial of the OX40 agonist ivuxolimab. CDR3 DNA sequence: TGTGCCAGCAGCGGGTTTGAGTGCCGAAAGACCTATGGCTACACCTTC. This encodes CASSGFECRKTYGYTF. Full variable domain (remainder filled in from reference TRBV7-7 and TRBJ1-2): GAGVSQSPRYKVTKRGQDVTLRCDPISSHATLYWYQQALGQGPEFLTYFNYEAQPDKSGLPSDRFSAERPEGSISTLTIQRTEQRDSAMYRCASSGFECRKTYGYTFGSGTRLTVV.